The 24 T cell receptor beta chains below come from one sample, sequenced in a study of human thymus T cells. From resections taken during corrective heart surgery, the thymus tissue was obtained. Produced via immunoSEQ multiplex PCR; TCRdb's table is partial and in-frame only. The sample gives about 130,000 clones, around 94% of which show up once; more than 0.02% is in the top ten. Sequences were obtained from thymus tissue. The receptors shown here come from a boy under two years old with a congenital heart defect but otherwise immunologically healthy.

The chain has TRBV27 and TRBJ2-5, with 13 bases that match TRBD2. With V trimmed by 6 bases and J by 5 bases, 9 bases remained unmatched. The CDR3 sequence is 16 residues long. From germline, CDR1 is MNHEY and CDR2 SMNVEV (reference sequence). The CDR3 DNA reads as TGTGCCAGCAGCCGAACTAGCGGGGGGGCCTCGGAGACCCAGTACTTC. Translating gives CASSRTSGGASETQYF.

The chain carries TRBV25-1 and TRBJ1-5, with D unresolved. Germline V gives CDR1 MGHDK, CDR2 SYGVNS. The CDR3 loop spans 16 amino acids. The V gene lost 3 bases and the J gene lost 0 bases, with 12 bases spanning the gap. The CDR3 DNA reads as TGTGCCAGCAGTGATAATAGTTTGCATAGCAATCAGCCCCAGCATTTT. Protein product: CASSDNSLHSNQPQHF.

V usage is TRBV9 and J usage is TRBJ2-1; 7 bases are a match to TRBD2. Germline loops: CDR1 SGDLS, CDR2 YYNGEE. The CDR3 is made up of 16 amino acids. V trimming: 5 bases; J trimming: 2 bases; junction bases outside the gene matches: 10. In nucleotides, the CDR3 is TGTGCCAGCAGTCCCATCGGAGCGGGGACCTACAATGAGCAGTTCTTC. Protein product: CASSPIGAGTYNEQFF.

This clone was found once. The CDR3 DNA reads TGCGCCAGCAGCTCGACCAGGGGGCGTACCTACGAGCAGTACTTC. Protein sequence: CASSSTRGRTYEQYF. This chain joins TRBV5-1 and TRBJ2-7; 8 bases line up with TRBD1. Germline lookup yields CDR1 SGHRS and CDR2 YFSETQ. CDR3 length: 15 amino acids. V was pared by 3 bases and J by 2 bases, with 7 bases of the junction left unmatched.

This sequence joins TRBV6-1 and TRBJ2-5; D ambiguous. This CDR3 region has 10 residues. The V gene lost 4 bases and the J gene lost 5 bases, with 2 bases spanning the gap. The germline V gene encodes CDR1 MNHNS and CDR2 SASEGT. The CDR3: CASSVETQYF. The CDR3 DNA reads TGTGCCAGCAGTGTGGAGACCCAGTACTTC.

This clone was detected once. In nucleotides, the CDR3 is TGTGCTAGTGGTACAAGGACAGGGGTGAACACTGAAGCTTTCTTT. It translates to CASGTRTGVNTEAFF. The chain combines TRBV12-5 with TRBJ1-1, with 9 positions matching TRBD1. V shed 5 bases and J 0 bases; nucleotides not matched to a gene: 4. The germline V gene encodes CDR1 LGHNT and CDR2 FRNRAP. CDR3 length: 15 amino acids.

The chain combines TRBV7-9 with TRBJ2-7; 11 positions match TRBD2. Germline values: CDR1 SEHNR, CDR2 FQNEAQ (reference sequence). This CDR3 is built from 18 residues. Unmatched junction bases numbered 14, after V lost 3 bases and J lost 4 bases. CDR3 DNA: TGTGCCAGCAGCTTCCCCCCCGCAGGAGTAGCGGGGGGGTACGAGCAGTACTTC. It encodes CASSFPPAGVAGGYEQYF.

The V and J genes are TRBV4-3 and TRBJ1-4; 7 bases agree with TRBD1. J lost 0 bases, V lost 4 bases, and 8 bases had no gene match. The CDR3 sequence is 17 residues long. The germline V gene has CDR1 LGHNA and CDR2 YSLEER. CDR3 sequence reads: CASSLGTVSTTNEKLFF. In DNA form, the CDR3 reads TGCGCCAGCAGCCTCGGGACAGTATCTACAACTAATGAAAAACTGTTTTTT.

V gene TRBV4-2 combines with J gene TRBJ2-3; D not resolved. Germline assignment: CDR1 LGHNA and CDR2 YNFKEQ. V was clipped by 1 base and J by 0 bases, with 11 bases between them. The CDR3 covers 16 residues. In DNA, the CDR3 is TGTGCCAGCAGCCAAGGAGGCACGACTAGCACAGATACGCAGTATTTT. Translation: CASSQGGTTSTDTQYF.

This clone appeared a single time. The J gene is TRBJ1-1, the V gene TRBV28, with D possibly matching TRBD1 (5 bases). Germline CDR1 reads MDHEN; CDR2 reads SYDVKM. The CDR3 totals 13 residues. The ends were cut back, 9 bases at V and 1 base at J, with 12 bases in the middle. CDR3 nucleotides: TGTGCCAGTAGAGGGGCAGGGAACACTGAAGCTTTCTTT. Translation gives CASRGAGNTEAFF.

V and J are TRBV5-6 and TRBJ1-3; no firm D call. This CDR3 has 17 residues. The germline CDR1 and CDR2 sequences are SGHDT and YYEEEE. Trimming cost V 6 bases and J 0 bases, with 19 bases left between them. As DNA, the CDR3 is TGTGCCAGCACCCGACGACACCTCGGCCGCTCTGGAAACACCATATATTTT. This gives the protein CASTRRHLGRSGNTIYF.

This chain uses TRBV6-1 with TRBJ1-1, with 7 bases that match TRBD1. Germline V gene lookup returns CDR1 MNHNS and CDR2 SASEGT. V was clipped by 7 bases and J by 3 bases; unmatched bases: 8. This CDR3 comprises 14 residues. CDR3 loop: CASTDDRAYTEAFF. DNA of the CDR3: TGTGCCAGCACCGATGACAGGGCCTACACTGAAGCTTTCTTT.

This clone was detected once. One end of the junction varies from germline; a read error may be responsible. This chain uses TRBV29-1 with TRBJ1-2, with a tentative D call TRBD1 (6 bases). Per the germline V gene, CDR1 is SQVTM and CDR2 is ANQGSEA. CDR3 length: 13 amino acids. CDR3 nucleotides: TGCAGCGCTGAAGAGGGGGAGAGGGATGGCTACACCTTC. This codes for CSAEEGERDGYTF.

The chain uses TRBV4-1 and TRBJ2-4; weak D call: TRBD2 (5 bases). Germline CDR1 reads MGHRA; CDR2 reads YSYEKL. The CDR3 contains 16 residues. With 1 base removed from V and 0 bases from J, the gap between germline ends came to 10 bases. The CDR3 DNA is TGCGCCAGCAGCCAAGTCAGCGGCCTAGCCAAAAACATTCAGTACTTC. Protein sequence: CASSQVSGLAKNIQYF.

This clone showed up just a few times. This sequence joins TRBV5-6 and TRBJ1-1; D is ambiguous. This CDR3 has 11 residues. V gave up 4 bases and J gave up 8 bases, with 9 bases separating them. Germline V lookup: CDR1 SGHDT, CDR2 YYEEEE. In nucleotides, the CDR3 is TGTGCCAGCAGCGCGTTGGGGGAAGCTTTCTTT. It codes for CASSALGEAFF.

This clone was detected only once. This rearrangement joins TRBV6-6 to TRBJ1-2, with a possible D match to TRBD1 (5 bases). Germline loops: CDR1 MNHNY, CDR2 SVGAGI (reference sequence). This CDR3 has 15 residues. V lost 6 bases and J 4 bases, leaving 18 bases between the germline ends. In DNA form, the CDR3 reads TGTGCCAGCAGCTACGGCGGGGGGGTGATCTATGGCTACACCTTC. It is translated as CASSYGGGVIYGYTF.

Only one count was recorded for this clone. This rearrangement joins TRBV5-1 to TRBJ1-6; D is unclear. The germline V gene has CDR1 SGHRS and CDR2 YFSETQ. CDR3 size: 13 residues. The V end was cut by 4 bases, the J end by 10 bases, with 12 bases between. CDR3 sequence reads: CASSQEGSSPLHF. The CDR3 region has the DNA TGCGCCAGCAGCCAGGAGGGATCCTCACCCCTCCACTTT.

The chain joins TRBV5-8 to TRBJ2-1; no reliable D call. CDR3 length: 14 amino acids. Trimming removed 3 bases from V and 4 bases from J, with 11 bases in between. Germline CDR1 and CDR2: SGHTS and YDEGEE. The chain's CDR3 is CASSCRSGYNEQFF. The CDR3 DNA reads TGTGCCAGCAGCTGTCGGAGTGGTTACAATGAGCAGTTCTTC.

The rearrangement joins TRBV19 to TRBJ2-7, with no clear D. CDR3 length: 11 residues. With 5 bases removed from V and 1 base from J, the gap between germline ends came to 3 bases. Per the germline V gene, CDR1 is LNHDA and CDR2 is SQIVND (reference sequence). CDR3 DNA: TGTGCCAGTAGTGGATCCTACGAGCAGTACTTC. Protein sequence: CASSGSYEQYF.

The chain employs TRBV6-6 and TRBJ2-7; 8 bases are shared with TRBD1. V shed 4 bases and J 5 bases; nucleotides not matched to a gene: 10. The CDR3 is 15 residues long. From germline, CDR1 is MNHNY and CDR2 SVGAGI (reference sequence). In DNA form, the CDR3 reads TGTGCCAGCAGTTTGGACAGGGTGGCTGGCCACGAGCAGTACTTC. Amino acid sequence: CASSLDRVAGHEQYF.

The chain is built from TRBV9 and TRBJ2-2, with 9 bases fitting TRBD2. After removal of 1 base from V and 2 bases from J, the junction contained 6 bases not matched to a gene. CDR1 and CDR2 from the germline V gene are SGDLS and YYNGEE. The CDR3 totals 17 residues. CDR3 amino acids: CASSVLAGRINTGELFF. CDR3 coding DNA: TGTGCCAGCAGCGTACTAGCGGGGAGAATAAACACCGGGGAGCTGTTTTTT.

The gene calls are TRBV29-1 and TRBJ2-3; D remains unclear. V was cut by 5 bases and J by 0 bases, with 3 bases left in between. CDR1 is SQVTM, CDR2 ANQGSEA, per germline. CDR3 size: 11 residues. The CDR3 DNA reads TGCAGCGTTAGGAGCACAGATACGCAGTATTTT. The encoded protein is CSVRSTDTQYF.

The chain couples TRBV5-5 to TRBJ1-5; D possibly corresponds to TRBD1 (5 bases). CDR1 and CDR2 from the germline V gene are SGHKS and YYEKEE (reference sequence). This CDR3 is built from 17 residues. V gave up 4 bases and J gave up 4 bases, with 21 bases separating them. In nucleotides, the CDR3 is TGTGCCAGCAGCCTCATTTTTGGGGACCCCATTAATCAGCCCCAGCATTTT. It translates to CASSLIFGDPINQPQHF. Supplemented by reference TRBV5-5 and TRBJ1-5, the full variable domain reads DAGVTQSPTHLIKTRGQQVTLRCSPISGHKSVSWYQQVLGQGPQFIFQYYEKEERGRGNFPDRFSARQFPNYSSELNVNALLLGDSALYLCASSLIFGDPINQPQHFGDGTRLSIL.

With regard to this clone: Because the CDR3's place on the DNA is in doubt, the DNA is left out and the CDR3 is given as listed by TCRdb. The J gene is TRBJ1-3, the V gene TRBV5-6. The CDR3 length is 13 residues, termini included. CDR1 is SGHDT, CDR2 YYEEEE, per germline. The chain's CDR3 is CASSVGPGDTIYF.